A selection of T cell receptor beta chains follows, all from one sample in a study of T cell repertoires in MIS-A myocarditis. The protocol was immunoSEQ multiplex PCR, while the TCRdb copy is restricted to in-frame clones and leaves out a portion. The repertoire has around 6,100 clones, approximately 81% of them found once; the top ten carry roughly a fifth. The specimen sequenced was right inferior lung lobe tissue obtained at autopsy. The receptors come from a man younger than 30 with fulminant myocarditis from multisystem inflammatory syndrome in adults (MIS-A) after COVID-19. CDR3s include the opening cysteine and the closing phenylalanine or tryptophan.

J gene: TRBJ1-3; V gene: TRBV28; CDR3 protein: CASSFWGWGNTIYF
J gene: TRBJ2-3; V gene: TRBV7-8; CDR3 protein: CASTSKFAPGGTGRQYF
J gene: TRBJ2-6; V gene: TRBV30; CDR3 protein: CAWSRDLSGANVLTF
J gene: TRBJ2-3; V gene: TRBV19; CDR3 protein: CASSPGSGTTQYF
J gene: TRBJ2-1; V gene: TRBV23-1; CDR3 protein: CASSQRTSGGGNEQFF
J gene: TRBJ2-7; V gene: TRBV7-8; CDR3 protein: CASSLAGDIYEQYF
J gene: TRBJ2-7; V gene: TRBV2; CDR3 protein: CASSNPLAGWSYEQYF
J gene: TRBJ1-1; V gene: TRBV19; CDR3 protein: CASSIGIEAFF
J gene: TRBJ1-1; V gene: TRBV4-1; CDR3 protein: CASSPRTGRDTEAFF
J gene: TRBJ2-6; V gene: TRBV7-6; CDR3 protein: CASSFNPLREGISGANVLTF
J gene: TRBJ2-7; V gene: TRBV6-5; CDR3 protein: CASSVSGGSSYEQYF
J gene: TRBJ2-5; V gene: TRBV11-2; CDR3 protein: CASSSTGTGNGETQYF
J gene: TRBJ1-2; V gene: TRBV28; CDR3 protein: CASSLFTDYGYTF
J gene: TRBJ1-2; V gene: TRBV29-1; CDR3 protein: CSVDFPGGRTMTNYGYTF
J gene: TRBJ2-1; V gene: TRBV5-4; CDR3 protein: CASSPSIYNEQFF
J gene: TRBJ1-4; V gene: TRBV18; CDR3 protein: CASSPLDSGKLFF
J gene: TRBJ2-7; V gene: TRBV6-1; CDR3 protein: CASSERSSYEQYF
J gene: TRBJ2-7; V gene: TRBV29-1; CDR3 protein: CSVGPARYEQYF
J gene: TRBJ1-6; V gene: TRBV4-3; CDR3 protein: CASSQVVGSYNSPLHF
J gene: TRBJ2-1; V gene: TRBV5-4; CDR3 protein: CASSLAVDNDEQFF
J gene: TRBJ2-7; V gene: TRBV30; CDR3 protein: CAWDKGIYEQYF
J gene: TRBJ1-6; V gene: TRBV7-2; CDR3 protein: CASSFVGGPLHF
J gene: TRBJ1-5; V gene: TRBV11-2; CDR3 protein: CASSLGGRDNQPQHF
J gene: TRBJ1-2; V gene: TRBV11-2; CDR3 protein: CASSFQSSGPSGYTF
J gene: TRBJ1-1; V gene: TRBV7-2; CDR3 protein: CASSLLSRANTEAFF
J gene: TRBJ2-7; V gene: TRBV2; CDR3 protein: CASRGRATYEQYF
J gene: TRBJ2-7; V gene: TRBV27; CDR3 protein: CASSFLGGYEQYF
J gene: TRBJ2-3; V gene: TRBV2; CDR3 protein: CASGDSGTDTQYF
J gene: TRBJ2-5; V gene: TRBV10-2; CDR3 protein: CASSDRGDELETQYF